Following are 17 T cell receptor beta chains from one sample sequenced in a study of T cells after yellow fever vaccination. MiXCR was run by TCRdb on the 5' RACE reads, yielding one entry per CDR3 protein. The data show some 670,000 distinct CDR3 sequences, 9% to 15% seen once. The specimen comprised PBMCs, sampled on the day of the yellow fever booster vaccination. Receptor source: a man aged 25-40 years who received the YFV17D yellow fever vaccine.

Regarding this clonotype: An end of the junction differs from the germline gene, which may be a read error. The chain employs TRBV14 and TRBJ2-2; 9 nucleotides align to TRBD1. CDR1 and CDR2 from the germline V gene are SGHDN and FVKESK. The CDR3 runs to 15 residues. The CDR3 sequence: CASSWDRVNNGELFF. The CDR3 nucleotides are TGTGCCAGCAGCTGGGACAGGGTGAACAACGGGGAGCTGTTTTTT.

This clonotype was observed a handful of times. V and J are TRBV11-1 and TRBJ2-7; the match to TRBD1 covers 10 bases. This CDR3 spans 17 amino acids. V dropped 1 base and J dropped 1; count of bases not matched to a gene: 7. In germline, CDR1 is SGHAT, CDR2 FQDESV (reference sequence). Written as DNA, the CDR3 is TGTGCCAGCAGCTTAGGGAAGACAGGGGGCGAATCCTACGAGCAGTACTTC. This sequence encodes CASSLGKTGGESYEQYF.

This clonotype came up a few times. This chain joins TRBV5-1 and TRBJ1-2; D might be TRBD1 (5 bases). The CDR3 length is 16 residues. Trimming left V 4 bases short and J 6 bases short, with 22 bases between. Germline values: CDR1 SGHRS, CDR2 YFSETQ. CDR3 loop: CASSVTFDRKRNGYTF. The CDR3 nucleotides read TGCGCCAGCAGCGTAACTTTCGACAGAAAGCGGAATGGCTACACCTTC.

The rearrangement links TRBV7-8 to TRBJ2-7, with 14 bases aligning to TRBD2. Losses at the gene ends were 4 bases for V and 5 bases for J; bases not matched to a gene: 4. The CDR3 contains 15 residues. CDR1 and CDR2 from the germline V gene are SGHVS and FQNEAQ. The CDR3 reads CASSWGLAGADEQYF. The CDR3 region has the DNA TGTGCCAGCAGCTGGGGACTAGCGGGAGCAGACGAGCAGTACTTC.

This chain joins TRBV7-2 and TRBJ1-2; 11 positions match TRBD1. V dropped 1 base and J dropped 8; count of bases not matched to a gene: 6. The CDR3 spans 15 residues. Germline loops: CDR1 SGHTA, CDR2 FQGNSA. The CDR3 protein is CASSLGDRGKGGYTF. The CDR3 DNA sequence: TGTGCCAGCAGCTTAGGGGACAGGGGGAAGGGAGGCTACACCTTC.

The genes are TRBV14 and TRBJ2-1; D might be TRBD1 or TRBD2, each matching 6 bases. Germline-derived CDR1 and CDR2 are SGHDN and FVKESK. CDR3 size: 16 residues. V lost 1 base and J lost 5, with 15 bases in between. Here the CDR3 DNA reads TGTGCCAGCAGCCAAGTTTTGGGGGGCCCTAACAATGAGCAGTTCTTC. Encoded protein: CASSQVLGGPNNEQFF.

This clonotype turned up a few times. This chain connects TRBV20-1 to TRBJ2-2; maybe TRBD2 (6 bases). The CDR3 has 14 residues. Germline V lookup: CDR1 DFQATT, CDR2 SNEGSKA (reference sequence). The ends were cut back, 2 bases at V and 8 bases at J, with 15 bases in the middle. CDR3: CSARLGSLGGELFF. Written as DNA, the CDR3 is TGCAGTGCTAGACTCGGGAGTCTCGGGGGGGAGCTGTTTTTT.

The rearrangement joins TRBV20-1 to TRBJ2-7; 10 bases align to TRBD2. V lost 4 bases and J lost 4; bases outside the gene matches: 7. Germline V gives CDR1 DFQATT, CDR2 SNEGSKA (reference sequence). The CDR3 consists of 14 residues. CDR3 sequence reads: CSAMVGGLAYEQYF. In DNA, the CDR3 is TGCAGTGCTATGGTGGGGGGACTAGCGTACGAGCAGTACTTC.

The CDR3 coding sequence is TGTGCCAGCAGCCAGGTACTAGCCAAAAACATTCAGTACTTC. Protein: CASSQVLAKNIQYF. The chain combines TRBV3-1 with TRBJ2-4; D is undetermined. The V gene lost 3 bases and the J gene lost 0 bases, with 6 bases spanning the gap. The CDR3 runs 14 residues. The germline V gene encodes CDR1 LGHDT and CDR2 YNNKEL (reference sequence). Variable domain in full (rest from reference TRBV3-1 and TRBJ2-4): DTAVSQTPKYLVTQMGNDKSIKCEQNLGHDTMYWYKQDSKKFLKIMFSYNNKELIINETVPNRFSPKSPDKAHLNLHINSLELGDSAVYFCASSQVLAKNIQYFGAGTRLSVL.

V and J are TRBV20-1 and TRBJ1-4; weak D call: TRBD1 (5 bases). The CDR3 extends over 13 amino acids. V lost 5 bases, J lost 8 bases, and 15 bases lay in between. The V gene's germline CDR1 is DFQATT and CDR2 SNEGSKA (reference sequence). The CDR3 nucleotides read TGCAGTGCTGCCAGAGGGGCACGGGAAAAACTGTTTTTT. It encodes CSAARGAREKLFF.

This clonotype was picked up a small number of times. This chain links TRBV30 with TRBJ2-1; 11 bases fit TRBD2. The CDR3 runs to 15 residues. V lost 0 bases, J lost 12 bases, and 10 bases stayed unmatched. Germline loops: CDR1 GTSNPN, CDR2 SVGIG (reference sequence). This CDR3 is CAWSVGLAGRRGQFF. The CDR3 DNA is TGTGCCTGGAGTGTAGGACTAGCGGGTCGACGGGGGCAGTTCTTC.

This chain connects TRBV20-1 to TRBJ1-5, with a weak D call TRBD1 (5 bases). V lost 6 bases to trimming and J lost 9 bases, with 18 bases between them. Looked up from germline, CDR1 is DFQATT and CDR2 is SNEGSKA (reference sequence). This CDR3 is 13 amino acids long. CDR3 nucleotides: TGCAGTGCGCCCGAAGGGACTGGGGGGCCCCAGCATTTT. The encoded protein is CSAPEGTGGPQHF.

The genes are TRBV28 and TRBJ2-5, with 13 positions matching TRBD2. Trimming removed 4 bases from V and 1 base from J; junction bases left unmatched: 6. The CDR3 has 17 amino acids. CDR1 is MDHEN, CDR2 SYDVKM, per germline. The CDR3 spells CASSSLLAGGPQETQYF. DNA for the CDR3: TGTGCCAGCAGTTCGTTACTAGCGGGAGGGCCCCAAGAGACCCAGTACTTC.

V gene TRBV3-1 combines with J gene TRBJ1-2, with 8 bases fitting TRBD1. There are 14 residues in the CDR3. Germline V gene data show CDR1 as LGHDT and CDR2 as YNNKEL (reference sequence). With 3 bases clipped from V and 5 bases from J, the junction kept 5 bases outside the gene matches. Here the CDR3 reads CASSHGQGRYGYTF. CDR3 nucleotide sequence: TGTGCCAGCAGCCACGGACAGGGAAGATATGGCTACACCTTC.

This clonotype was seen only a few times. The chain has TRBV7-2 and TRBJ2-7, with 11 positions matching TRBD2. V shed 4 bases, J shed 4 bases, and the junction held 6 bases outside the gene matches. Looked up from germline, CDR1 is SGHTA and CDR2 is FQGNSA. The CDR3 sequence is 15 residues long. The CDR3 is CASSSAASGRYEQYF. In DNA, the CDR3 is TGTGCCAGCAGCTCAGCGGCTAGCGGGAGGTACGAGCAGTACTTC.

The rearrangement uses TRBV29-1 and TRBJ2-5; D uncertain. V lost 7 bases and J lost 5, with 11 bases in between. CDR1 is SQVTM and CDR2 is ANQGSEA in the germline V gene. CDR3 length: 11 amino acids. The chain's CDR3 is CSAGVRETQYF. The CDR3 DNA follows: TGCAGCGCCGGTGTGCGGGAGACCCAGTACTTC. Variable domain in full (rest from reference TRBV29-1 and TRBJ2-5): SAVISQKPSRDICQRGTSLTIQCQVDSQVTMMFWYRQQPGQSLTLIATANQGSEATYESGFVIDKFPISRPNLTFSTLTVSNMSPEDSSIYLCSAGVRETQYFGPGTRLLVL.

A few counts support this clonotype. This chain joins TRBV7-8 and TRBJ2-3; D gene uncertain. Looked up from germline, CDR1 is SGHVS and CDR2 is FQNEAQ. The germline V and J ends were trimmed by 5 bases and 2 bases, with 11 bases remaining between them. This CDR3 has 14 amino acids. Written as DNA, the CDR3 is TGTGCCAGCAGCCCCACGTCCTTCACAGATACGCAGTATTTT. This translates into CASSPTSFTDTQYF.